The 14 T cell receptor beta chains below were found in one sample sequenced in a study of blood T cell repertoires in COVID-19. Measured with immunoSEQ multiplex PCR; TCRdb has only the in-frame clones, and not every one. The table includes 210,000 or so clones, roughly 81% detected once. The specimen sequenced was peripheral blood. These receptors were obtained from a woman in her 70s with active or convalescent COVID-19.

J is TRBJ2-5 and V is TRBV12-3 or TRBV12-4; tentative D call: TRBD2 (5 bases). The CDR3 contains 13 residues. V gave up 5 bases and J gave up 5 bases, with 12 bases separating them. The CDR3 region has the DNA TGTGCCAGCAGTCTGACTATCCCTGAGACCCAGTACTTC. It is translated as CASSLTIPETQYF.

This clone was observed a single time. J is TRBJ1-4 and V is TRBV27, with a tentative D call TRBD1 (5 bases). V lost 11 bases and J 0 bases, leaving 28 bases between the germline ends. Germline V gene data show CDR1 as MNHEY and CDR2 as SMNVEV (reference sequence). The CDR3 length is 19 residues. The CDR3 DNA reads TGTGCCCGGACCCGGGGGTTTCAGGGAGATTTTGCAACTAATGAAAAACTGTTTTTT. Its translation: CARTRGFQGDFATNEKLFF. Based on the CDR3 plus reference TRBV27 and TRBJ1-4, the full variable domain is EAQVTQNPRYLITVTGKKLTVTCSQNMNHEYMSWYRQDPGLGLRQIYYSMNVEVTDKGDVPEGYKVSRKEKRNFPLILESPSPNQTSLYFCARTRGFQGDFATNEKLFFGSGTQLSVL.

V gene TRBV5-1 combines with J gene TRBJ1-6, with 7 bases lining up with TRBD1. Germline CDR1 SGHRS, CDR2 YFSETQ. Trimming removed 2 bases from V and 5 bases from J; junction bases left unmatched: 4. The CDR3 sequence is 15 residues long. This CDR3 is CASSFPGTDNSPLHF. CDR3 DNA sequence: TGCGCCAGCAGCTTCCCCGGGACAGATAATTCACCCCTCCACTTT. Full variable domain (missing parts from reference TRBV5-1 and TRBJ1-6): KAGVTQTPRYLIKTRGQQVTLSCSPISGHRSVSWYQQTPGQGLQFLFEYFSETQRNKGNFPGRFSGRQFSNSRSEMNVSTLELGDSALYLCASSFPGTDNSPLHFGNGTRLTVT.

This clone showed up just once. Other DNA sequences of this sample code for an identical CDR3. This chain uses TRBV18 with TRBJ1-1; TRBD1 might be the D (5 bases). The CDR3 length is 15 residues. The V and J ends lost 3 bases and 5 bases respectively, with 16 bases between them. The germline V gene encodes CDR1 KGHSH and CDR2 LQKENI. The DNA for the CDR3 is TGTGCCAGCTCACCGCTCCAGGGCCGTGGAACTGAAGCTTTCTTT. Its protein product is CASSPLQGRGTEAFF.

V usage is TRBV9 and J usage is TRBJ1-2; 8 nucleotides agree with TRBD1. This CDR3 comprises 13 residues. J was trimmed by 7 bases and V by 0 bases; bases with no gene match: 2. Germline CDR1 is SGDLS and CDR2 is YYNGEE. Here the CDR3 DNA reads TGTGCCAGCAGCGTAGTACAGGGGGGTGGCTACACCTTC. As protein: CASSVVQGGGYTF.

The CDR3 DNA reads TGTGCCAGCACCTTCATAGCGGGAGGGAGTAATACGCAGTATTTT. It is translated as CASTFIAGGSNTQYF. This chain links TRBV27 with TRBJ2-3; 11 nucleotides match TRBD2. Per the germline V gene, CDR1 is MNHEY and CDR2 is SMNVEV (reference sequence). The CDR3 runs to 15 residues. The J segment lost 7 bases and the V segment lost 7 bases, leaving 10 bases of the junction unmatched.

The rearrangement links TRBV10-1 to TRBJ2-3; perhaps TRBD2 as D (6 bases). The germline V and J ends were trimmed by 2 bases and 3 bases, with 9 bases remaining between them. The CDR3 is 14 amino acids. Germline CDR1 is WNHNN and CDR2 is SYGVQD (reference sequence). The CDR3 region is CASSEPGRTDTQYF. DNA of the CDR3: TGCGCCAGCAGTGAGCCGGGGAGGACAGATACGCAGTATTTT.

The chain has TRBV18 and TRBJ1-3; D not resolved. The germline gives CDR1 KGHSH, CDR2 LQKENI. The CDR3 loop spans 13 amino acids. Trimming removed 7 bases from V and 0 bases from J, with 7 bases in between. CDR3 in amino acids: CASLSSSGNTIYF. CDR3 nucleotide sequence: TGTGCCAGCTTATCCAGCTCTGGAAACACCATATATTTT.

The chain links TRBV19 to TRBJ2-3; 7 positions match TRBD2. CDR1 and CDR2 (germline): LNHDA, SQIVND (reference sequence). Trimming removed 5 bases from V and 4 bases from J; junction bases left unmatched: 6. The CDR3 runs 14 residues. The CDR3 region has the DNA TGTGCCAGTAGTCCCGGGAGGAGTGCAGATACGCAGTATTTT. Amino acid sequence: CASSPGRSADTQYF.

The chain uses TRBV4-1 and TRBJ2-5; weak D call: TRBD1 (5 bases). V was shortened by 4 bases and J by 5 bases, with 20 bases between the two germline ends. The CDR3 is 16 residues long. Per the germline V gene, CDR1 is MGHRA and CDR2 is YSYEKL. This CDR3 reads CASSPRAGLNGETQYF. Written as DNA, the CDR3 is TGCGCCAGCAGCCCCAGGGCAGGCCTGAATGGGGAGACCCAGTACTTC.

The V and J genes are TRBV10-2 and TRBJ2-1; D remains unclear. V gave up 6 bases and J gave up 7 bases, with 19 bases separating them. The CDR3 runs 15 residues. Germline CDR1 WSHSY, CDR2 SAAADI. The CDR3 DNA is TGCGCCAGCAGCCGCGAGCGATCAGCCCGGAATGAGCAGTTCTTC. Translating gives CASSRERSARNEQFF.

This clone has more than one count but fewer than ten. This chain uses TRBV19 with TRBJ2-1; 9 bases agree with TRBD2. The J segment lost 2 bases and the V segment lost 3 bases, leaving 11 bases of the junction unmatched. From germline, CDR1 is LNHDA and CDR2 SQIVND (reference sequence). This CDR3 region has 18 residues. The CDR3 here is CASSIGRTSALTYNEQFF. The DNA of the CDR3 is TGTGCCAGTAGTATTGGCCGGACTAGCGCTCTGACCTACAATGAGCAGTTCTTC. Filled out from reference TRBV19 and TRBJ2-1, the complete variable domain reads DGGITQSPKYLFRKEGQNVTLSCEQNLNHDAMYWYRQDPGQGLRLIYYSQIVNDFQKGDIAEGYSVSREKKESFPLTVTSAQKNPTAFYLCASSIGRTSALTYNEQFFGPGTRLTVL.

The rearrangement joins TRBV6-1 to TRBJ2-2, with 8 bases matching TRBD2. Germline V gives CDR1 MNHNS, CDR2 SASEGT. The CDR3 totals 15 residues. Germline trimming cut 1 base from V and 3 bases from J; bases unmatched to any gene: 1. CDR3 nucleotides: TGTGCCAGCAGTGAAGTAGCGGGATACACCGGGGAGCTGTTTTTT. Translating it yields CASSEVAGYTGELFF.

This chain joins TRBV9 and TRBJ1-2; no clear D gene. Trimming took off 0 bases at V and 4 bases at J, with 13 bases between the two ends. Germline assignment: CDR1 SGDLS and CDR2 YYNGEE. The CDR3 loop spans 15 amino acids. In nucleotides, the CDR3 is TGTGCCAGCAGCGTAGACCCAGGACTTATCTATGGCTACACCTTC. It codes for CASSVDPGLIYGYTF. Full variable domain (rest looked up from reference TRBV9 and TRBJ1-2): DSGVTQTPKHLITATGQRVTLRCSPRSGDLSVYWYQQSLDQGLQFLIQYYNGEERAKGNILERFSAQQFPDLHSELNLSSLELGDSALYFCASSVDPGLIYGYTFGSGTRLTVV.